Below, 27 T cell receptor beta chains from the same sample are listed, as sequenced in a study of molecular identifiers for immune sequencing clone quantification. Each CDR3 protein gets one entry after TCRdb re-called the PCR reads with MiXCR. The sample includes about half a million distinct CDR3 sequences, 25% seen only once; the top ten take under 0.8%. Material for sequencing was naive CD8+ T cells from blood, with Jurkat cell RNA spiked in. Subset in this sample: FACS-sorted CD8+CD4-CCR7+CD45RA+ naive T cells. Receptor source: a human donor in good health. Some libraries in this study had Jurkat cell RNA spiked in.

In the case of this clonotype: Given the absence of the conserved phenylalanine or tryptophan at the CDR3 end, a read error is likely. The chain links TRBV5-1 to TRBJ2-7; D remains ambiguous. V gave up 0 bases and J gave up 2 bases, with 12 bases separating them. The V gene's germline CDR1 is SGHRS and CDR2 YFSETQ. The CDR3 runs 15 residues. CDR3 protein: CASSLATSQAYEQYS. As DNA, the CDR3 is TGCGCCAGCAGCTTGGCCACCAGTCAAGCCTACGAGCAGTACTCC.

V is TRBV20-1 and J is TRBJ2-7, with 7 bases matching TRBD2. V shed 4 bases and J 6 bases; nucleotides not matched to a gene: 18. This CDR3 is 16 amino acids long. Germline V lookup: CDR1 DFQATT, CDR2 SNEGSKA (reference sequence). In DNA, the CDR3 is TGCAGTGCTACCGGCCTGGAGGGATCCGGCGGGGGCGAGCAGTACTTC. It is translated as CSATGLEGSGGGEQYF.

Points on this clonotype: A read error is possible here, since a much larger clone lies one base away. The CDR3 protein is CASSWGLSTEAFF. CDR3 bases: TGTGCCAGCAGCTGGGGACTGAGCACTGAAGCTTTCTTT. The chain carries TRBV5-3 and TRBJ1-1; tentative D call: TRBD1 (5 bases). TRBV5-3 carries the ORF label, with uncertain function. The CDR3 has 13 amino acids.

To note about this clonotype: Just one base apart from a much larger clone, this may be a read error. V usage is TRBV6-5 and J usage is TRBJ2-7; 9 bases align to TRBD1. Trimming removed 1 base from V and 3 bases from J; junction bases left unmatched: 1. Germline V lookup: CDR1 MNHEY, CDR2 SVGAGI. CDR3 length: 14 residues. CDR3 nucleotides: TGTGCCAGCAGTTACTGGACAGGGGACTACGAGCAGTACTTC. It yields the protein CASSYWTGDYEQYF.

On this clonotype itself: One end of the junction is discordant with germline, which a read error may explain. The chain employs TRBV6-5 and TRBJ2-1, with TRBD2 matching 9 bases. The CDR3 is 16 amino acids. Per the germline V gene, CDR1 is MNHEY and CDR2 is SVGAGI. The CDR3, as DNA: TGTGCCAGCAGTTACCCCAAGCGGGGGGAGGGGAATGCGCAGTTCTTC. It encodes CASSYPKRGEGNAQFF.

This CDR3 reads CASRPGTSGPPGNIQYF. CDR3 nucleotides: TGTGCCAGCAGGCCCGGGACTAGCGGGCCCCCCGGAAACATTCAGTACTTC. This chain connects TRBV12-3 or TRBV12-4 to TRBJ2-4; 12 bases match TRBD2. The CDR3 totals 17 residues. V was pared by 6 bases and J by 6 bases, with 12 bases of the junction left unmatched.

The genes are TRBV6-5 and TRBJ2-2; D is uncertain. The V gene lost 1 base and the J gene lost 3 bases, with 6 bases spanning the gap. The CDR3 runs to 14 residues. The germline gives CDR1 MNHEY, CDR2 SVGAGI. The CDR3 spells CASSYFGYTGELFF. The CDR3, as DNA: TGTGCCAGCAGTTACTTCGGCTACACCGGGGAGCTGTTTTTT.

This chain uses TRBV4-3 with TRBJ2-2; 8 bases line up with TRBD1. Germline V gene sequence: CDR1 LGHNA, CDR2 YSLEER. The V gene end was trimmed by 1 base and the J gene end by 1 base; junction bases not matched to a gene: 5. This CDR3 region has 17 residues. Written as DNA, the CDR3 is TGCGCCAGCAGCCAAGGCGCAGGGGGCCGGAACACCGGGGAGCTGTTTTTT. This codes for CASSQGAGGRNTGELFF.

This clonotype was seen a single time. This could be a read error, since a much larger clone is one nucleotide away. The CDR3 here is CSAWDSRLYEQYF. The CDR3 DNA follows: TGCAGTGCTTGGGACTCGAGGTTGTACGAGCAGTACTTC. The rearrangement links TRBV20-1 to TRBJ2-7; tentative D call: TRBD2 (6 bases). The CDR3 has 13 residues. V shed 5 bases and J shed 4 bases, with 15 bases lying between them. Germline CDR1 DFQATT, CDR2 SNEGSKA (reference sequence).

The DNA of the CDR3 is TGTGCCAGTTACAGCGGGGCCTACAATGAGCAGTTCTTC. Protein product: CASYSGAYNEQFF. This rearrangement joins TRBV28 to TRBJ2-1, with TRBD2 matching 7 bases. After removal of 9 bases from V and 2 bases from J, the junction contained 4 bases not matched to a gene. The CDR3 has 13 amino acids. Germline-derived CDR1 and CDR2 are MDHEN and SYDVKM.

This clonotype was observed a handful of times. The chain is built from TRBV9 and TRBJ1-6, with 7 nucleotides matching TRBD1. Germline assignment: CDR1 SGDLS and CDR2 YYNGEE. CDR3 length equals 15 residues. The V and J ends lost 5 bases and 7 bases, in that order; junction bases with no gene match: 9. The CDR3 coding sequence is TGTGCCAGCAGTGGGGGACAGCGAATCAATTCACCCCTCCACTTT. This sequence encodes CASSGGQRINSPLHF.

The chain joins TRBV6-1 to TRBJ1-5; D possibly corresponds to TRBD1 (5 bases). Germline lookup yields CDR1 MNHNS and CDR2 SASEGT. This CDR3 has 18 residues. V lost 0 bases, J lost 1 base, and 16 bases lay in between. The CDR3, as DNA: TGTGCCAGCAGTGAAGCCCGAGTATTCAGGGTCAGCAATCAGCCCCAGCATTTT. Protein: CASSEARVFRVSNQPQHF.

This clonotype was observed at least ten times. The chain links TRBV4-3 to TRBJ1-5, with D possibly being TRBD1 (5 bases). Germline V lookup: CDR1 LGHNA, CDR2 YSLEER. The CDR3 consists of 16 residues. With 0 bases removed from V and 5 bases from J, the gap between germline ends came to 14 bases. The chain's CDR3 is CASSQDGGNGHQPQHF. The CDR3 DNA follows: TGCGCCAGCAGCCAAGATGGGGGAAATGGGCATCAGCCCCAGCATTTT.

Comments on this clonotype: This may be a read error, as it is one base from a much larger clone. This CDR3 reads CSARTEISCEQYF. Here the CDR3 DNA reads TGCAGTGCTCGGACAGAGATCTCCTGCGAGCAGTACTTC. The gene calls are TRBV20-1 and TRBJ2-7; D possibly corresponds to TRBD1 (6 bases). This CDR3 is built from 13 residues. Germline V lookup: CDR1 DFQATT, CDR2 SNEGSKA (reference sequence).

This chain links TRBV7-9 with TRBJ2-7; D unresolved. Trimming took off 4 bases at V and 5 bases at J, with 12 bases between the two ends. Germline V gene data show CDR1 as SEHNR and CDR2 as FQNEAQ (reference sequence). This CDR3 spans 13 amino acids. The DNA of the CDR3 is TGTGCCAGCAGCTCACGGCCGGTTAACGAGCAGTACTTC. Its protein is CASSSRPVNEQYF.

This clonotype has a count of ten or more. This CDR3 reads CASSQDRQSGGSQPQHF. The CDR3 coding sequence is TGCGCCAGCAGCCAAGATCGTCAATCCGGAGGAAGTCAGCCCCAGCATTTT. The V gene is TRBV4-3, the J gene TRBJ1-5, with unresolved D. V was trimmed by 0 bases and J by 6 bases, leaving 18 bases between them. Germline V gene data show CDR1 as LGHNA and CDR2 as YSLEER. This CDR3 is built from 17 residues.

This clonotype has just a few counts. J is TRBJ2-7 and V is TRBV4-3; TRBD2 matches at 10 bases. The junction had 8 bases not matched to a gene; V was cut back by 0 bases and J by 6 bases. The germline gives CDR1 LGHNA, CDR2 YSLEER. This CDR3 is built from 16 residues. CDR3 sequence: CASSQDGSGRAREQYF. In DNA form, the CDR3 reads TGCGCCAGCAGCCAAGATGGAAGCGGGAGGGCTCGCGAGCAGTACTTC.

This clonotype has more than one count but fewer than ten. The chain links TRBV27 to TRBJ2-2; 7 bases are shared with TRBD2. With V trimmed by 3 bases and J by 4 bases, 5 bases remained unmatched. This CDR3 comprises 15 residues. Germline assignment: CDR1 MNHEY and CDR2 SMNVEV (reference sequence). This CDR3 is CASSFGLAVTGELFF. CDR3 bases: TGTGCCAGCAGTTTTGGGCTAGCGGTCACCGGGGAGCTGTTTTTT.

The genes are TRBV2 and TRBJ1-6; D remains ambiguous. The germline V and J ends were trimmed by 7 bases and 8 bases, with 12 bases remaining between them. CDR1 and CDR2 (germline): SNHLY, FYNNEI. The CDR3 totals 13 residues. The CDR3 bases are TGTGCCAGCATCAACAGCCAAGATTCACCCCTCCACTTT. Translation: CASINSQDSPLHF.

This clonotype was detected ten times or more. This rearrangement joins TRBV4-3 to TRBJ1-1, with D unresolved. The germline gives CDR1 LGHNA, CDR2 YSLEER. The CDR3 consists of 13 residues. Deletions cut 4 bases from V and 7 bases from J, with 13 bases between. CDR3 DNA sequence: TGCGCCAGCAGCCCTTTCGGTGGACTTGAAGCTTTCTTT. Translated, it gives CASSPFGGLEAFF.

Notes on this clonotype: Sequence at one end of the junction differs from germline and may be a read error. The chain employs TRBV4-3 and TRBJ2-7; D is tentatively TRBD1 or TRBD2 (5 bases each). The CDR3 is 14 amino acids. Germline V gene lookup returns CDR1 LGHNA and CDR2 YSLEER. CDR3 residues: CASSPFRGDYERYF. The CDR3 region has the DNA TGCGCCAGCAGCCCCTTTAGGGGAGACTACGAGCGGTACTTC.

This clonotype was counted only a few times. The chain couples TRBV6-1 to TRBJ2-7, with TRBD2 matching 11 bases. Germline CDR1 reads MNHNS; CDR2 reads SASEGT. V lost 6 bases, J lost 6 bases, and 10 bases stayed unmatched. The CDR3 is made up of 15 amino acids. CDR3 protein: CASRPSSGGTREQYF. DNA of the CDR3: TGTGCCAGCAGACCATCTAGCGGGGGGACCCGCGAGCAGTACTTC.

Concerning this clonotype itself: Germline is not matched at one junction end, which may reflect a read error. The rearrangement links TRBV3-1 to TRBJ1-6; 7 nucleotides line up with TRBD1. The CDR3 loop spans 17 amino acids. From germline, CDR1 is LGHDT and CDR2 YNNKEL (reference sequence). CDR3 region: CVSSHFGQESYNSPLHF. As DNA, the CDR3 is TGTGTCAGCAGCCATTTCGGACAGGAATCCTATAATTCACCCCTCCACTTT.

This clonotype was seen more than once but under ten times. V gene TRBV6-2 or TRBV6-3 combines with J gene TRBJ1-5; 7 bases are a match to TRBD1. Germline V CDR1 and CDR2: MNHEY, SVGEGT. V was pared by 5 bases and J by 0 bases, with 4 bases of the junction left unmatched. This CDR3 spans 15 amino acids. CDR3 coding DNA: TGTGCCAGCAGTCCACAGGGGAGTAGCAATCAGCCCCAGCATTTT. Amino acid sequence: CASSPQGSSNQPQHF.

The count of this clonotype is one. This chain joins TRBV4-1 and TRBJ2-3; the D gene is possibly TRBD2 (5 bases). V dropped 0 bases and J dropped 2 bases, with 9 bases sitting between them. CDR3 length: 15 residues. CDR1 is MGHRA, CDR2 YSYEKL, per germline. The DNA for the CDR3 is TGCGCCAGCAGCCAAGAACAGCGGATCACAGATACGCAGTATTTT. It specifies CASSQEQRITDTQYF.

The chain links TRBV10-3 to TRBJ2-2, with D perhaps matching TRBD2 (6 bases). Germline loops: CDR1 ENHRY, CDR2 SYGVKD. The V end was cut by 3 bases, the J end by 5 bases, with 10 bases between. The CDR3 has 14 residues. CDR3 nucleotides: TGTGCCATCAGTGACTTGGGGGGAACCGGGGAGCTGTTTTTT. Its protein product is CAISDLGGTGELFF.

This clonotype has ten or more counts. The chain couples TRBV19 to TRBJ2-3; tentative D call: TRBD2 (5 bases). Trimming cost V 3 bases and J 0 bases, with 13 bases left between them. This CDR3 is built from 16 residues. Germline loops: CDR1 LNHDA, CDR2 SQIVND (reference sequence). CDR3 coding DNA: TGTGCCAGTAGTATGGAGGTAGCAGCTAGCACAGATACGCAGTATTTT. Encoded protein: CASSMEVAASTDTQYF.